The T cell receptor (beta chain) under discussion was sequenced for a study of blood T cell repertoires in COVID-19 (dated by TCRdb to 2019 to 2021). Looking at the study overall: The collaborator samples originated in the United States, Italy and Spain and spanned the acute and convalescent phases of COVID-19. The prospective study material was composed of cDNA or gDNA derived from T cells, B-cell-depleted T cells, or PBMCs. Deeply sampled blood TCRbeta repertoires from subjects exposed to, actively infected with, or recovered from COVID-19 were included in the dataset. The repertoires were released in a freely available public database meant as a resource for research on the immune response to SARS-CoV-2. Samples were obtained from the ongoing ImmuneRACE study (first 160 participants) and from about 1,300 subjects provided by 6 global collaborators. The sample metadata nearly always contained a de-identified subject ID, COVID-19 status, age in years and sex. HLA class I and class II types, where available, came from metadata supplied by the sample provider rather than from assay-based typing.

One collaborating source in Seattle enrolled patients while the patients were actively infected and followed the patients over time throughout the course of disease. The collaborating institutions used their own protocols to collect whole blood in K2EDTA tubes. For TCRbeta analysis, collaborator samples were shipped as frozen whole blood, as isolated PBMCs, or as DNA extracted from either sample type. About this clone: Its antigen is not yet known. No much larger clone is present one base from it, and per-base qualities are unavailable.

On the study overall, not on this receptor specifically: The amount of clinical and demographic metadata varied by source and participant and was provided uncurated.

CDR1 and CDR2 (KGHSH, LQKENI) derive from the germline V gene. The CDR3, cysteine through phenylalanine, is 15 amino acids long. The sequence is cut down to CDR3 DNA, 45 bases in frame from base 1. Trimming leaves V shorter by 6 bases and J shorter by 4 bases, with the junction holding 8 bases beyond the gene matches. TCRbeta CDR3 regions were amplified from genomic DNA by means of the immunoSEQ Assay, a bias-controlled multiplex PCR. The study's processing was this. The number of nucleated cells in each sample was estimated by amplification of reference gene primers within the assay. To quantify the absolute abundance of each unique TCRbeta CDR3 rearrangement, sequence reads were collapsed and filtered. For each sample, productive Simpson clonality was calculated as the square root of Simpson's diversity index across productive rearrangements. The immuneACCESS repertoire file appears here via TCRdb, limited to in-frame rearrangements. These files lack a portion of the clones; in checked studies, under half of the deficit traces to unresolved V genes, and the cause of the others is not known. V, J and clone size are taken as reported in that table, and D and trimming were inferred from the DNA itself. Recorded for this sample are about 130,000 clones; around 89% of them occurred a single time. Together, the top ten hold about 4.4% of the sample.

The sequence came from a man aged 60 to 75 with COVID-19, enrolled during active disease. This chain is built from TRBV18 and TRBJ1-2; a stretch of 10 junction bases matches TRBD1. Sequences were obtained from peripheral blood. The DNA sequence is given as TGTGCCAGCTCCCGGGACAGGGGAAGATCCTATGGCTACACCTTC. It encodes CASSRDRGRSYGYTF.